This T cell receptor (beta chain) stems from a study of blood T cell repertoires in COVID-19. Background on the study: Samples taken during acute and convalescent COVID-19 were collected in the United States, Italy and Spain.

This table comes from immunoSEQ multiplex PCR, and its TCRdb copy is limited to in-frame clones, with some not included. The sample yields approximately 490,000 clones, approximately 90% seen once. This CDR3 has 13 amino acids. The junction had 7 bases not matched to a gene; V was cut back by 8 bases and J by 4 bases. Germline V gene data show CDR1 as WNHNN and CDR2 as SYGVQD (reference sequence). The study recruited people aged 18 to 89 years across under 25 US areas. Participants had their cohort set by participant-reported clinical history. The TCR comes from a woman aged 18 to 35 who had recovered from COVID-19. The source material was PBMCs or T cells enriched from blood (not recorded which). The chain couples TRBV10-1 to TRBJ1-1; 7 bases fit TRBD1. CDR3 loop: CASAGTGVTEAFF. The CDR3 DNA reads TGCGCCAGCGCGGGTACAGGGGTCACTGAAGCTTTCTTT.